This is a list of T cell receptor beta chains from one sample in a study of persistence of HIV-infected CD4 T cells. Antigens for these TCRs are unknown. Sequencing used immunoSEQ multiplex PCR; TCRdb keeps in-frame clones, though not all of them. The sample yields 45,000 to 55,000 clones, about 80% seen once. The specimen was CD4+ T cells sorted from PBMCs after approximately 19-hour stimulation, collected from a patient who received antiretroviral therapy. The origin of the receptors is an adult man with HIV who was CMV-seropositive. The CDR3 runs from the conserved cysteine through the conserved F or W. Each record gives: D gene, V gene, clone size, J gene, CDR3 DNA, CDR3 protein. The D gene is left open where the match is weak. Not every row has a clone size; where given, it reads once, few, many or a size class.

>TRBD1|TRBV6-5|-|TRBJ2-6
TGTGCCAGCAGTTTCCTCAGGGGGCGTGGGGCCAACGTCCTGACTTTC
CASSFLRGRGANVLTF
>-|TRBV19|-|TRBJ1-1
TGTGCCAGTAGTATAGGGATGAGGGCTGGGGGTACTGAAGCTTTCTTT
CASSIGMRAGGTEAFF
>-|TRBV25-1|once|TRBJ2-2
TGTGCCAGCAGCGCCCCGGGTGTGGTAAACACCGGGGAGCTGTTTTTT
CASSAPGVVNTGELFF
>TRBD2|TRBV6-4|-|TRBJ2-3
TGTGCCAGCAGACCCAGCGGGGTTAGCACAGATACGCAGTATTTT
CASRPSGVSTDTQYF
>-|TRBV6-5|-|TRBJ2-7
TGTGCCAGCAGTTACACCCCCGGGACGGACGCCTACGAGCAGTACTTC
CASSYTPGTDAYEQYF
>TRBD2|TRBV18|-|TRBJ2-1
TGTGCCAGCTCCCCAAGCCAGCGGGGGGTGGACAATGAGCAGTTCTTC
CASSPSQRGVDNEQFF
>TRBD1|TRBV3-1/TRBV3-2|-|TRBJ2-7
TGTGCCAGCAGCCCCGGGACAGGGGGTGGCGAGCAGTACTTC
CASSPGTGGGEQYF
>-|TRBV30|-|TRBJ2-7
TGTGCCTGGAGTGTACCGGGGAGATCATCCTACGAGCAGTACTTC
CAWSVPGRSSYEQYF
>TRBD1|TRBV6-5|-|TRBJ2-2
TGTGCCAGCAGTTATGGACAGGCTAACACCGGGGAGCTGTTTTTT
CASSYGQANTGELFF
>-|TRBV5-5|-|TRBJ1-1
TGTGCCAGCAGCGTCGGACCGGGTAATGCCGAAGCTTTCTTT
CASSVGPGNAEAFF
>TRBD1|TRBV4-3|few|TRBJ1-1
TGCGCCAGCGGGAACCAGGGGGGCACTGAAGCTTTCTTT
CASGNQGGTEAFF
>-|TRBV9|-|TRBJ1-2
TGTGCCAGCAGCGTTGTACCTGCAAACTATGGCTACACCTTC
CASSVVPANYGYTF
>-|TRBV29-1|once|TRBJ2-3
TGCAGCGTAAGAGCAACCACAGATACGCAGTATTTT
CSVRATTDTQYF
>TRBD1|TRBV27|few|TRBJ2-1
TGTGCCAGCAGTTCCCTCCGGGACAGGGGGATCAATGAGCAGTTCTTC
CASSSLRDRGINEQFF
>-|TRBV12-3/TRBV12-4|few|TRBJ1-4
TGTGCCAGCAGTTTGAATGAAAAACTGTTTTTT
CASSLNEKLFF
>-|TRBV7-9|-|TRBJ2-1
TGTGCCAGCAGCCTGGGTTTTTACAATGAGCAGTTCTTC
CASSLGFYNEQFF
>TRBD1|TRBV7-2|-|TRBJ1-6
TGTGCCACCCAGGGGGGCAGGGACTCACCCCTCCACTTT
CATQGGRDSPLHF
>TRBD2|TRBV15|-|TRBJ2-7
TGTGCCACCAGCGTCCGGCAGCGGGGGCCTTACGAGCAGTACTTC
CATSVRQRGPYEQYF
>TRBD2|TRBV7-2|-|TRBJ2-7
TGTGCCAGCAGCGATGGGCTAGCGGGAGTCGAGCAGTACTTC
CASSDGLAGVEQYF
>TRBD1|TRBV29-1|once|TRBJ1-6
TGCAGCGCCTCTGACAGGGTTGGATCACCCCTCCACTTT
CSASDRVGSPLHF
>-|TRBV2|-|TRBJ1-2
TGTGCCAGCAGTGGAGAGGCCAACAGGGGCTACACCTTC
CASSGEANRGYTF
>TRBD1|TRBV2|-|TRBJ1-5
TGTGCCAGCATGCGGGACAGAAATCAGCCCCAGCATTTT
CASMRDRNQPQHF
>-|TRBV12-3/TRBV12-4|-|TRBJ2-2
TGTGCCAGCAGCCGGAACACCGGGGAGCTGTTTTTT
CASSRNTGELFF
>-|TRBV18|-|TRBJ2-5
TGTGCCAGCTCACCTTCCCGACAGGTTCAAGAGACCCAGTACTTC
CASSPSRQVQETQYF
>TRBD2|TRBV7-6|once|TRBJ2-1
TGTGCCAGCAGCCAGGGACTAGCGGGGGGCCGTGAGCAGTTCTTC
CASSQGLAGGREQFF
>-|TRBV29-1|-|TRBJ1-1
TGCAGCGTTGTACTCCGGGACACTGAAGCTTTCTTT
CSVVLRDTEAFF